This T cell receptor beta chain was sequenced for a study of regulatory T cells in long-lasting Graves disease. General observations from the study: Graves' patients with persistent disease showed TCR diversity lower than patients newly diagnosed. Exclusively peripheral blood, rather than thyroid tissue, was studied.

Library construction for TCR beta used iRepertoire HTBI primers and Arm-PCR of CDR3 regions. TCRdb itself ran the multiplex PCR reads through MiXCR, one entry per CDR3 protein. The data contain 400,000 to 500,000 distinct CDR3 sequences, roughly 17% of them singletons. Indicated time point: newly diagnosed GD, antithyroid drugs for less than 3 months. Following extraction of RNA from PBMCs, that RNA was used to make the TCR library. A few counts support this clonotype. Antigen unknown. This sample was shared with a second study, whose subject was T cells in Graves' hyperthyroidism and ophthalmopathy. As that report states: For the diagnoses, clinical symptoms, serum thyroxine and TRAb, thyroid ultrasound and orbital computed tomography were used.

The material sequenced was peripheral blood mononuclear cells (PBMCs), taken at new diagnosis, from a patient treated with antithyroid drugs. This sequence originates from a woman younger than 35 with Graves disease.

CDR3 protein: CASWTGLLVDEQFF. CDR3 bases: TGTGCCAGCTGGACAGGTCTCTTGGTTGATGAGCAGTTCTTC. The gene calls are TRBV6-1 and TRBJ2-1; 7 bases are shared with TRBD1. The CDR3 consists of 14 residues. The trim removed 8 bases at V and 8 bases at J, leaving 12 bases unmatched. Looked up from germline, CDR1 is MNHNS and CDR2 is SASEGT.